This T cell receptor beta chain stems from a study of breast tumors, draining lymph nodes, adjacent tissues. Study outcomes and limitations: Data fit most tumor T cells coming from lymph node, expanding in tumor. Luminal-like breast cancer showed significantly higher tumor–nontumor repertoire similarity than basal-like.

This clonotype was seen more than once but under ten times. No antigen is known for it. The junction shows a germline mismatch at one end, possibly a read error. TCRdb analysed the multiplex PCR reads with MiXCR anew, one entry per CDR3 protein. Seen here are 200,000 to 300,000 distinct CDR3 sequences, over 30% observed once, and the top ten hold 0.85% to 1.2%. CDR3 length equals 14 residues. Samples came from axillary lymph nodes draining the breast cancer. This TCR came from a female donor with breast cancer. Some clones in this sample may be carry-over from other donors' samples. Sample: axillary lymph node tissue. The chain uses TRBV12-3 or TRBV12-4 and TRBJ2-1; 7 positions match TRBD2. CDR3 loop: CASSFSGGWDEQLF. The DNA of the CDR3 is TGTGCCAGCAGTTTTTCGGGAGGCTGGGATGAGCAGCTCTTC.